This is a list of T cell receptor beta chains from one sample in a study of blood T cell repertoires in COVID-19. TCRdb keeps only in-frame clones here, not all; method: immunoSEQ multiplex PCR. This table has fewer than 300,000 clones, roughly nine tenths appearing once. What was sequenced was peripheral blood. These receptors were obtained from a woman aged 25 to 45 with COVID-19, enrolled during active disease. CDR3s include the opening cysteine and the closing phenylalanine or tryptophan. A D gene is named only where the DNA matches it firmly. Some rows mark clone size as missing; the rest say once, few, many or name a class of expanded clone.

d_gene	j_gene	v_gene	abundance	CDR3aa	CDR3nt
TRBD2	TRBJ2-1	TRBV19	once	CASSMTWTSGGNEQFF	TGTGCCAGTAGTATGACGTGGACTAGCGGGGGAAATGAGCAGTTCTTC
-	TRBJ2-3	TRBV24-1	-	CATSDSLRADTQYF	TGTGCCACCAGTGATTCTCTGCGGGCAGATACGCAGTATTTT
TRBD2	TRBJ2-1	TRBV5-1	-	CASSPPGGLAGGTGNEQFF	TGCGCCAGCAGCCCGCCAGGGGGACTAGCGGGAGGGACCGGCAATGAGCAGTTCTTC
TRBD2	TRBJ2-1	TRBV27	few	CASSPTRTSGRYNEQFF	TGTGCCAGCAGTCCCACGAGGACTAGCGGGAGATACAATGAGCAGTTCTTC
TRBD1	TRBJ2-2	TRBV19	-	CASKGRQGGNTGELFF	TGTGCCAGTAAGGGGAGACAGGGGGGTAACACCGGGGAGCTGTTTTTT
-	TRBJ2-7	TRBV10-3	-	CAISDPRFSEQYF	TGTGCCATCAGTGACCCGAGGTTCAGCGAGCAGTACTTC
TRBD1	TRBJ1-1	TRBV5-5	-	CASSLWTGALNTEAFF	TGTGCCAGCAGCTTGTGGACAGGGGCATTGAACACTGAAGCTTTCTTT
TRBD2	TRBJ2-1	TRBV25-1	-	CASSGGLAGVREQFF	TGTGCCAGCAGTGGAGGACTAGCGGGAGTCCGGGAGCAGTTCTTC
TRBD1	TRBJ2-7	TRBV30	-	CAWSFGQGKYF	TGTGCCTGGAGTTTCGGACAGGGGAAGTACTTC
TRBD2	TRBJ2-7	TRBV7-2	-	CASSSGLADHYEQYF	TGTGCCAGCAGCTCCGGACTAGCGGACCACTACGAGCAGTACTTC
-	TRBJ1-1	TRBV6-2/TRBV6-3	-	CASSYPRDGNTEAFF	TGTGCCAGCAGTTACCCGCGGGATGGAAACACTGAAGCTTTCTTT
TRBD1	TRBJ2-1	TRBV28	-	CASRSGQGSYNEQFF	TGTGCCAGCAGGTCAGGACAGGGATCCTACAATGAGCAGTTCTTC
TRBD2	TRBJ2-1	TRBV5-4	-	CASSLEAGGPNEQFF	TGTGCCAGCAGCTTGGAAGCGGGAGGGCCGAATGAGCAGTTCTTC
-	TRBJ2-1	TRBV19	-	CASSISSYNEQFF	TGTGCCAGTAGTATTAGCTCCTACAATGAGCAGTTCTTC
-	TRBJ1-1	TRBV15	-	CATSRDIRGFTEAFF	TGTGCCACCAGCAGAGATATACGGGGGTTCACTGAAGCTTTCTTT
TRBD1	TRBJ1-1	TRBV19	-	CASSTRTGGNTEAFF	TGTGCCAGTAGTACGAGAACAGGGGGCAACACTGAAGCTTTCTTT
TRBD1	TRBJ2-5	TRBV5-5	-	CASSLVGNRQGADF	TGTGCCAGCAGCTTGGTGGGGAACCGACAGGGGGCCGACTTC
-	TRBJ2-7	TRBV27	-	CASSFPTQPEFPYEQYF	TGTGCCAGCAGTTTCCCTACCCAACCGGAGTTCCCTTACGAGCAGTACTTC
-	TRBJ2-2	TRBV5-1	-	CASSFGQGMTGELFF	TGCGCCAGCAGCTTTGGCCAGGGGATGACCGGGGAGCTGTTTTTT